This is a list of T cell receptor beta chains from one sample in a study of blood T cell repertoires in COVID-19. Assay: immunoSEQ multiplex PCR; the TCRdb copy retains only in-frame clones and omits some. The repertoire holds about 230,000 clones, with 80% to 85% as singletons. What was sequenced was peripheral blood. The receptors derive from a man between 50 and 59 years old with active or convalescent COVID-19. Each CDR3 is given with its conserved first and last residue. The D gene is left open where the match is weak. Rows may omit the clone size; those that give it use once, few, many or a size class.

>TRBJ1-3|TRBV5-1|.|once
CANYRERGNTIYF
TGCGCCAACTACAGGGAGAGAGGAAACACCATATATTTT
>TRBJ1-2|TRBV10-3|TRBD1|.
CAISETPGQGDYTF
TGTGCCATCAGTGAGACACCGGGACAGGGGGACTACACCTTC
>TRBJ2-3|TRBV7-2|.|once
CASSPGADTQYF
TGTGCCAGCAGCCCCGGGGCAGATACGCAGTATTTT
>TRBJ2-7|TRBV6-5|TRBD1|.
CASSYFNRGTYEQYF
TGTGCCAGCAGTTATTTCAACAGGGGAACCTACGAGCAGTACTTC
>TRBJ1-4|TRBV7-8|.|.
CASSLYTNEKLFF
TGTGCCAGCAGCCTGTATACTAATGAAAAACTGTTTTTT
>TRBJ2-1|TRBV12-3/TRBV12-4|.|.
CASARGLYNEQFF
TGTGCCAGCGCACGGGGACTCTACAATGAGCAGTTCTTC
>TRBJ2-7|TRBV2|TRBD1|.
CASSEMIGQGLSYEQYF
TGTGCCAGCAGTGAAATGATCGGACAGGGGCTCTCCTACGAGCAGTACTTC
>TRBJ2-1|TRBV6-1|.|.
CASSSQGYNEQFF
TGTGCCAGCAGTAGTCAGGGTTACAATGAGCAGTTCTTC
>TRBJ2-2|TRBV5-1|.|.
CASSPGPEGDTGELFF
TGCGCCAGCAGCCCGGGCCCAGAGGGGGACACCGGGGAGCTGTTTTTT
>TRBJ1-1|TRBV7-8|TRBD1|.
CASSSITGGAFF
TGTGCCAGCAGCTCTATAACAGGGGGAGCTTTCTTT
>TRBJ2-7|TRBV4-1|.|.
CASSQGDTSEQYF
TGCGCCAGCAGCCAAGGGGACACTAGCGAGCAGTACTTC
>TRBJ1-5|TRBV28|TRBD1|.
CASRKQGARDQPQHF
TGTGCCAGCAGGAAACAGGGGGCGCGGGATCAGCCCCAGCATTTT
>TRBJ1-1|TRBV30|.|.
CAWSAIRGTVFMNTEAFF
TGTGCCTGGAGTGCCATTCGAGGAACCGTCTTCATGAACACTGAAGCTTTCTTT
>TRBJ1-1|TRBV4-1|TRBD1|few
CASSRETPRTGDRGTEAFF
TGCGCCAGCAGCCGAGAAACCCCAAGGACAGGGGATAGAGGCACTGAAGCTTTCTTT
>TRBJ1-2|TRBV5-4|TRBD1|few
CASSLEGTGVSYGYTF
TGTGCCAGCAGCTTGGAGGGGACAGGGGTTAGCTATGGCTACACCTTC
>TRBJ2-2|TRBV18|TRBD1|.
CASSPVGTGGSNTGELFF
TGTGCCAGCTCACCGGTGGGGACAGGTGGTTCGAACACCGGGGAGCTGTTTTTT
>TRBJ1-2|TRBV5-1|TRBD1|.
CASSLPGQGAAGYTF
TGCGCCAGCAGCTTGCCGGGACAGGGGGCGGCTGGCTACACCTTC
>TRBJ2-2|TRBV6-5|.|.
CASMEQGRNTGELFF
TGTGCCAGCATGGAGCAGGGGCGGAACACCGGGGAGCTGTTTTTT
>TRBJ2-3|TRBV9|.|.
CASSQAGTSTDTQYF
TGTGCCAGCAGCCAAGCGGGTACTAGCACAGATACGCAGTATTTT
>TRBJ2-5|TRBV7-3|TRBD1|.
CASSPQGAGQETQYF
TGTGCCAGCAGCCCACAGGGGGCCGGCCAAGAGACCCAGTACTTC